The clone carrying this T cell receptor (beta chain) was seen only a few times. The target antigen is unknown. Compared with germline, one end of the junction differs, possibly owing to a read error. A second PCR, run for about 6 to 12 cycles, used a sample-barcoded 5' primer plus a J-beta primer mix. Tagging of each cDNA molecule was performed by a template-switch adaptor with 12 random nucleotides. TCRdb re-analysed the 5' RACE reads in MiXCR, keeping a single row per CDR3 protein. The sample holds about 800,000 distinct CDR3 sequences, 58% seen once. This CDR3 comprises 11 residues. Germline V gene lookup returns CDR1 DFQATT and CDR2 SNEGSKA (reference sequence). These data originate in a study of blood T cells in healthy people across ages. General study results and limits: Per million T cells, TCR beta diversity dropped about linearly as age rose.

The sequenced sample was blood. The chain joins TRBV20-1 to TRBJ2-7, with D unresolved. The TCR originated in a man younger than 45 in good health. The CDR3 coding sequence is TGCAGCGCTACTCCTAACTACGAGCAGTACTTC. Encoded protein: CSATPNYEQYF.